These 28 T cell receptor beta chains share one sample of origin, sequenced in a study of T-cell memory formation after mild COVID-19 (dated by TCRdb to the early 2020s). Libraries were constructed by 5' RACE. The sample was run on an Illumina NovaSeq 6000. TCRdb cleaned the public reads at Q25 with fastp, built clones with MiXCR and kept in-frame beta chains. Every CDR3 protein is listed once, alongside the most common genes and DNA of its rows. The sample records approximately 580,000 distinct CDR3 sequences, just over 20% of which are singletons. Jointly, the top ten make up approximately 13% of the sample. The specimen sequenced was PBMCs or a T cell subset sorted from them (not recorded which). The receptors were sampled from an adult woman who had mild COVID-19 (a few samples of this study predate the infection). The sample titles of this study are shuffled in the database, so cell type and time point are left out; the donor was told from shared clones.

The chain carries TRBV13 and TRBJ2-3, with D possibly TRBD1 on 5 matching bases. The V gene lost 2 bases and the J gene lost 2 bases, with 8 bases spanning the gap. This CDR3 spans 14 amino acids. In germline, CDR1 is PRHDT, CDR2 FYEKMQ (reference sequence). This CDR3 reads CASSLWTSTDTQYF. The CDR3 coding sequence is TGTGCCAGCAGCTTATGGACATCCACAGATACGCAGTATTTT.

The rearrangement joins TRBV24-1 to TRBJ2-2; 8 bases map to TRBD1. The V gene's germline CDR1 is KGHDR and CDR2 SFDVKD. The CDR3 is 19 amino acids. V dropped 5 bases and J dropped 1; count of bases not matched to a gene: 14. CDR3 amino acids: CATSAPRWTGKMNTGELFF. CDR3 bases: TGTGCCACCAGTGCCCCTCGGTGGACAGGGAAGATGAACACCGGGGAGCTGTTTTTT.

The genes are TRBV20-1 and TRBJ2-1; 10 nucleotides match TRBD2. CDR1 is DFQATT, CDR2 SNEGSKA, per germline (reference sequence). CDR3 length equals 15 residues. Trimming cost V 5 bases and J 4 bases; bases outside gene matches: 8. The chain's CDR3 is CSARKWTSGYNEQFF. The CDR3 region has the DNA TGCAGTGCTCGAAAATGGACTAGCGGTTACAATGAGCAGTTCTTC.

This clonotype was seen more than once but under ten times. This rearrangement joins TRBV6-1 to TRBJ2-1, with D tentatively TRBD2 (6 bases). V lost 8 bases, J lost 6 bases, and 23 bases lay in between. The CDR3 spans 16 residues. The germline gives CDR1 MNHNS, CDR2 SASEGT. CDR3 coding DNA: TGTGCCAGCGGTGGGGCTAGCGTAACAAATAGCAATGAGCAGTTCTTC. Its translation: CASGGASVTNSNEQFF.

The table lists this clonotype with a few counts. The chain employs TRBV11-3 and TRBJ2-7; 12 positions match TRBD2. Germline V gene lookup returns CDR1 SGHNT and CDR2 YENEEA. J was trimmed by 6 bases and V by 0 bases; bases with no gene match: 3. The CDR3 contains 15 residues. CDR3: CASSLETSGSPEQYF. CDR3 coding DNA: TGTGCCAGCAGCTTAGAGACTAGCGGGAGCCCCGAGCAGTACTTC.

This clonotype was seen a few times. V usage is TRBV4-3 and J usage is TRBJ2-7; D possibly matches TRBD1 or TRBD2 (5 bases each). V shed 0 bases and J shed 6 bases, with 18 bases lying between them. Germline V CDR1 and CDR2: LGHNA, YSLEER. The CDR3 extends over 16 amino acids. This CDR3 reads CASSQEEGVSGGEQYF. The CDR3 DNA reads as TGCGCCAGCAGCCAAGAGGAAGGGGTGAGCGGAGGCGAGCAGTACTTC.

This clonotype came up a few times. Written as DNA, the CDR3 is TGTGCCAGTAGTAGCCCATTCAGGGGGACCCAGGATGGCTACACCTTC. It codes for CASSSPFRGTQDGYTF. This chain uses TRBV19 with TRBJ1-2; 7 bases are a match to TRBD1. The junction had 14 bases not matched to a gene; V was cut back by 4 bases and J by 6 bases. The CDR3 is made up of 16 amino acids. Germline CDR1 and CDR2: LNHDA and SQIVND (reference sequence).

J is TRBJ2-1 and V is TRBV7-9; TRBD2 matches at 8 bases. Trimming removed 6 bases from V and 8 bases from J; junction bases left unmatched: 15. The CDR3 is 16 residues long. Looked up from germline, CDR1 is SEHNR and CDR2 is FQNEAQ (reference sequence). The CDR3 bases are TGTGCCAGCAGAGCTAGTGGGACTAGATCCCTCTATGAGCAGTTCTTC. Its protein product is CASRASGTRSLYEQFF.

The table lists this clonotype with many counts. The rearrangement uses TRBV7-2 and TRBJ2-4, with 8 bases identical to TRBD2. V was pared by 5 bases and J by 6 bases, with 9 bases of the junction left unmatched. The CDR3 contains 15 residues. CDR1 is SGHTA and CDR2 is FQGNSA in the germline V gene. The CDR3 DNA follows: TGTGCCAGCAGCCCACAAGGGACTAGTGCAAACATTCAGTACTTC. Encoded protein: CASSPQGTSANIQYF. Filled out from reference TRBV7-2 and TRBJ2-4, the complete variable domain reads GAGVSQSPSNKVTEKGKDVELRCDPISGHTALYWYRQSLGQGLEFLIYFQGNSAPDKSGLPSDRFSAERTGGSVSTLTIQRTQQEDSAVYLCASSPQGTSANIQYFGAGTRLSVL.

The chain uses TRBV18 and TRBJ2-1; no reliable D call. CDR1 is KGHSH, CDR2 LQKENI, per germline. V gave up 3 bases and J gave up 0 bases, with 9 bases separating them. The CDR3 runs 15 residues. The CDR3 loop is CASSPTRFSYNEQFF. The DNA for the CDR3 is TGTGCCAGCTCACCTACAAGGTTCTCCTACAATGAGCAGTTCTTC.

This clonotype was seen only a few times. The gene calls are TRBV7-9 and TRBJ1-1; unclear D gene. Between the trimmed V and J ends, which lost 3 bases and 6 bases, there was a span of 8 bases. Germline lookup yields CDR1 SEHNR and CDR2 FQNEAQ (reference sequence). This CDR3 region has 12 residues. The CDR3 protein is CASSFGRAEAFF. For the CDR3, the DNA is TGTGCCAGCAGCTTTGGGAGAGCTGAAGCTTTCTTT.

This clonotype was detected only a few times. The chain is built from TRBV27 and TRBJ1-5; no clear D gene. The CDR3 has 12 amino acids. Germline V gene sequence: CDR1 MNHEY, CDR2 SMNVEV (reference sequence). With 6 bases removed from V and 5 bases from J, the gap between germline ends came to 8 bases. The CDR3 coding sequence is TGTGCCAGCAGCTCACGAGATCAGCCCCAGCATTTT. Protein product: CASSSRDQPQHF.

Only a few counts were recorded for this clonotype. The chain is built from TRBV7-9 and TRBJ2-2; D not resolved. CDR1 and CDR2 (germline): SEHNR, FQNEAQ (reference sequence). Trimming shortened V by 5 bases and J by 6 bases, and 10 bases separated the two germline ends. The CDR3 has 13 amino acids. This chain's CDR3 is CASSSRTPGELFF. Written as DNA, the CDR3 is TGTGCCAGCAGCAGCCGGACCCCCGGGGAGCTGTTTTTT.

The rearrangement uses TRBV20-1 and TRBJ1-2; 10 positions agree with TRBD1. There are 17 residues in the CDR3. V lost 0 bases and J lost 2; bases outside the gene matches: 9. CDR1 and CDR2 (germline): DFQATT, SNEGSKA (reference sequence). The chain's CDR3 is CSARDRETGGTNYGYTF. Written as DNA, the CDR3 is TGCAGTGCTAGAGATAGGGAGACAGGGGGCACCAACTATGGCTACACCTTC.

V usage is TRBV19 and J usage is TRBJ1-5; D unclear. Germline values: CDR1 LNHDA, CDR2 SQIVND (reference sequence). The CDR3 runs 13 residues. Trimming removed 5 bases from V and 5 bases from J, with 10 bases in between. CDR3 residues: CASSVPVHQPQHF. The CDR3 DNA is TGTGCCAGTAGTGTCCCGGTCCATCAGCCCCAGCATTTT.

The rearrangement links TRBV2 to TRBJ2-7, with 8 bases aligning to TRBD1. The germline V gene encodes CDR1 SNHLY and CDR2 FYNNEI. Losses at the gene ends were 5 bases for V and 6 bases for J; bases not matched to a gene: 6. This CDR3 comprises 13 residues. The CDR3: CASSIQGESEQYF. CDR3 sequence (DNA): TGTGCCAGCAGTATACAGGGGGAGAGCGAGCAGTACTTC.

This clonotype came up many times. V is TRBV11-2 and J is TRBJ2-5, with 9 bases matching TRBD2. In germline, CDR1 is SGHAT, CDR2 FQNNGV. The length of the CDR3 is 17 residues. V shed 5 bases and J 3 bases; nucleotides not matched to a gene: 13. The CDR3, as DNA: TGTGCCAGCAGCCAAAGCCCATTAGCGGGAGTTGAAGAGACCCAGTACTTC. Translated, it gives CASSQSPLAGVEETQYF.

The chain joins TRBV19 to TRBJ2-6; a weak D match, TRBD1 (6 bases). This CDR3 has 14 amino acids. Germline CDR1 reads LNHDA; CDR2 reads SQIVND (reference sequence). The V end lost 6 bases, the J end lost 2 bases, and 8 bases lay between the germline ends. The CDR3 spells CASSGTTGANVLTF. CDR3 coding DNA: TGTGCCAGTAGCGGGACAACTGGGGCCAACGTCCTGACTTTC.

This clonotype has a handful of counts. V and J are TRBV29-1 and TRBJ1-2, with D possibly being TRBD1 (6 bases). Deletions cut 7 bases from V and 4 bases from J, with 10 bases between. This CDR3 region has 11 residues. Germline values: CDR1 SQVTM, CDR2 ANQGSEA. In DNA, the CDR3 is TGCAGCGACAGGGCCGTCTATGGCTACACCTTC. As protein: CSDRAVYGYTF.

This rearrangement joins TRBV12-3 or TRBV12-4 to TRBJ2-7; D gene unclear. V dropped 6 bases and J dropped 3 bases, with 12 bases sitting between them. The CDR3 contains 13 residues. The CDR3 reads CASRDTRGYEQYF. The CDR3 nucleotides are TGTGCCAGCAGGGATACTCGAGGCTACGAGCAGTACTTC.

This clonotype appeared once. V and J are TRBV30 and TRBJ1-3, with D possibly TRBD1 on 6 matching bases. In germline, CDR1 is GTSNPN, CDR2 SVGIG (reference sequence). The CDR3 is 13 residues long. V dropped 2 bases and J dropped 2 bases, with 7 bases sitting between them. CDR3 nucleotide sequence: TGTGCCTGGAGTACAGGGACTGGAAACACCATATATTTT. This translates into CAWSTGTGNTIYF.

The genes are TRBV7-6 and TRBJ2-5, with D hard to call. Trimming took off 3 bases at V and 0 bases at J, with 11 bases between the two ends. Germline V gene sequence: CDR1 SGHVS, CDR2 FNYEAQ. The CDR3 is made up of 15 amino acids. In nucleotides, the CDR3 is TGTGCCAGCAGCTTGGTAGGGAAGTACCAAGAGACCCAGTACTTC. Amino acid sequence: CASSLVGKYQETQYF.

The chain recombines TRBV19 with TRBJ2-7; 7 bases agree with TRBD1. V lost 7 bases and J lost 2; bases outside the gene matches: 8. The CDR3 is 14 amino acids. Germline V gives CDR1 LNHDA, CDR2 SQIVND (reference sequence). The CDR3 DNA reads as TGTGCCAGTACCACCGGGACAGTCCCCTACGAGCAGTACTTC. Protein: CASTTGTVPYEQYF.

The CDR3 bases are TGTGCCTGGAGTGCCACCGGACTAGCGGGAGGGAGCACAGATACGCAGTATTTT. This translates into CAWSATGLAGGSTDTQYF. The chain is built from TRBV30 and TRBJ2-3; TRBD2 aligns across 15 bases. V lost 1 base and J lost 0; bases outside the gene matches: 5. This CDR3 comprises 18 residues. Germline V CDR1 and CDR2: GTSNPN, SVGIG (reference sequence). The entire variable domain, with the rest obtained from reference TRBV30 and TRBJ2-3, is as follows: SQTIHQWPATLVQPVGSPLSLECTVEGTSNPNLYWYRQAAGRGLQLLFYSVGIGQISSEVPQNLSASRPQDRQFILSSKKLLLSDSGFYLCAWSATGLAGGSTDTQYFGPGTRLTVL.

J is TRBJ2-1 and V is TRBV4-3; the D is unclear. The CDR3 sequence is 13 residues long. Trimming removed 8 bases from V and 5 bases from J, with 13 bases in between. The germline CDR1 and CDR2 sequences are LGHNA and YSLEER. This chain's CDR3 is CASRGGNHNEQFF. CDR3 bases: TGCGCCAGCCGAGGCGGCAACCACAATGAGCAGTTCTTC.

This chain uses TRBV18 with TRBJ1-2; D remains ambiguous. This CDR3 has 14 amino acids. CDR1 and CDR2 from the germline V gene are KGHSH and LQKENI. V was clipped by 6 bases and J by 5 bases, with 16 bases between them. The CDR3 region is CASSLEINYYGYTF. CDR3 coding DNA: TGTGCCAGCTCCCTCGAGATCAACTATTATGGCTACACCTTC.

V usage is TRBV4-1 and J usage is TRBJ2-1; D may be TRBD1 or TRBD2 (6 bases each). The germline V gene has CDR1 MGHRA and CDR2 YSYEKL. This CDR3 has 15 amino acids. The ends were cut back, 2 bases at V and 8 bases at J, with 16 bases in the middle. The CDR3, as DNA: TGCGCCAGCAGCCAAACCGGGGCCGGGGGCGATGAGCAGTTCTTC. It codes for CASSQTGAGGDEQFF.

The V gene is TRBV6-5, the J gene TRBJ2-6; TRBD1 agrees at 10 bases. This CDR3 is built from 16 residues. Losses at the gene ends were 7 bases for V and 1 base for J; bases not matched to a gene: 4. From germline, CDR1 is MNHEY and CDR2 SVGAGI. The DNA for the CDR3 is TGTGCCAGCAAGGGACAGGGGTTATCTGGGGCCAACGTCCTGACTTTC. Its translation: CASKGQGLSGANVLTF.